The clone carrying this T cell receptor beta chain has only a few counts. Its antigen is unknown. Donors, healthy HIV-negative adults, lacked recent acute infections or vaccinations. This sample was included in a study of shared clonotypes between healthy human individuals. Looking at the study overall: Donors were two women and a few men aged 18 to 49. Study observations and caveats: Sharing across four donors was seen in roughly 5% of naive CD4 clonotypes. It was only blood that was sampled, and tissue repertoires likely differ.

The table came from immunoSEQ multiplex PCR; TCRdb's copy has only in-frame clones and leaves some out. This table holds about 1.5 million clones, roughly 96% found once. Sequencing was performed on naive CD4+ T cells sorted from blood. Specified subset: CD45RA+ positively selected. The sequence was collected from a man younger than 40 in good health.

The CDR3 is CASSVTPREDEQYF. CDR3 in DNA: TGTGCCAGCAGCGTGACTCCTCGGGAGGACGAGCAGTACTTC. The V gene is TRBV9, the J gene TRBJ2-7; the match to TRBD2 covers 7 bases. The CDR3 runs to 14 residues. Per the germline V gene, CDR1 is SGDLS and CDR2 is YYNGEE. Trimming took 2 bases from V and 5 from J; bases not matched to a gene: 7.